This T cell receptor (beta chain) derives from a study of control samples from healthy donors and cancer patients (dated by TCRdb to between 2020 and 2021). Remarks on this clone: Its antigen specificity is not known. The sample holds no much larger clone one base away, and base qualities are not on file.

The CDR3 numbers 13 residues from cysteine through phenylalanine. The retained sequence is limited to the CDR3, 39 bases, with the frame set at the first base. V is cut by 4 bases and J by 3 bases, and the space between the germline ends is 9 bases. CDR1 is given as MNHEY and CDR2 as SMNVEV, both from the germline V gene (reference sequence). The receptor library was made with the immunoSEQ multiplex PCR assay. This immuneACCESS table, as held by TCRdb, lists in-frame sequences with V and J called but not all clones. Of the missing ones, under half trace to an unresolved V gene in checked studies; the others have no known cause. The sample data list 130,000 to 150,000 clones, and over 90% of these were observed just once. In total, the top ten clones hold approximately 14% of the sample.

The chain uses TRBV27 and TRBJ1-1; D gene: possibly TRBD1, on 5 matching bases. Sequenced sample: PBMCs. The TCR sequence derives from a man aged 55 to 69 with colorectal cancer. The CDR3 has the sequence CASSSRGDTEAFF. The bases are TGTGCCAGCAGTTCTAGGGGAGACACTGAAGCTTTCTTT.